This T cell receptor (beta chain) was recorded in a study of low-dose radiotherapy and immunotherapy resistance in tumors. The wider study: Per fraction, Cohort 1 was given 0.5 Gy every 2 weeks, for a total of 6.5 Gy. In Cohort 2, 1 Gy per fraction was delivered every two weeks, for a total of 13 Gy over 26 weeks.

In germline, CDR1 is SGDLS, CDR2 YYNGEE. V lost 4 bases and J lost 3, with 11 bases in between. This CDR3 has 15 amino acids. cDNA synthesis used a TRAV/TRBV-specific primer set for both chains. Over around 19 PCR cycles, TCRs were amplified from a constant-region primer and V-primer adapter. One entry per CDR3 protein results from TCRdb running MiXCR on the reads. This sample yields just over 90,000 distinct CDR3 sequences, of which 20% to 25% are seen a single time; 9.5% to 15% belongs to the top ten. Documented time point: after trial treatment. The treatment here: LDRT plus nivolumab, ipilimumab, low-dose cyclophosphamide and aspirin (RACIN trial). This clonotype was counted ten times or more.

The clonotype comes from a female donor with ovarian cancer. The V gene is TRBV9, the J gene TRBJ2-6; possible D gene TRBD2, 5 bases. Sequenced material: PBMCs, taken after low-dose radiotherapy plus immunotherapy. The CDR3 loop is CASSPGVIGANVLTF. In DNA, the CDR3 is TGTGCCAGCAGCCCCGGGGTAATTGGGGCCAACGTCCTGACTTTC.